This T cell receptor beta chain was recorded in a study of cytomegalovirus exposure and HLA in healthy donors. Study at large: Unique TCRs from HLA-typed donors, approximately 80 million of them, were held in an early data release. Falling in the Caucasian-associated ancestry cluster were 80% to 90% of 350 to 400 genotyped donors. General study points: In a later analysis, TCR beta V- and J-gene trimming was associated with a missense DCLRE1C variant. A later analysis reported that several of the most significant clusters appeared to be linked to common viral pathogens, among them Epstein-Barr virus.

This CDR3 has 15 amino acids. Germline-derived CDR1 and CDR2 are SEHNR and FQNEAQ (reference sequence). V lost 5 bases, J lost 2 bases, and 13 bases lay in between. Concerning this clone itself: Antigen unknown.

PCR amplification relied on 60 Vbeta primers (plus 13 Jbeta primers). Some clones are missing from TCRdb's copy, which holds only in-frame ones; the method was immunoSEQ multiplex PCR. The sample yields roughly 100,000 clones, 81% seen once. Sequencing was performed on PBMCs. The source of this sequence is a man aged 40-49 years in good health and CMV-seropositive. The chain recombines TRBV7-9 with TRBJ2-1; a weak D match, TRBD1 (6 bases). The CDR3 DNA is TGTGCCAGCAGCGGAACAGGGCCTCCCTACAATGAGCAGTTCTTC. It encodes CASSGTGPPYNEQFF.